This TCR beta chain stems from a study of technical replicates of blood from several donors. Method: immunoSEQ multiplex PCR; TCRdb's copy keeps in-frame clones and lacks some. Altogether around 15,000 clones are present, approximately 84% being singletons, with the ten largest covering roughly an eighth. The CDR3 is 15 amino acids. The V segment lost 7 bases and the J segment 1 base; nucleotides outside the gene matches: 5. Germline V gene sequence: CDR1 SNHLY, CDR2 FYNNEI. The chain couples TRBV2 to TRBJ1-5, with TRBD1 matching over 9 bases. Material for sequencing was PBMCs. This receptor was obtained from a human donor in good health. CDR3 DNA sequence: TGTGCCAGCACCGGACAGGGGTTGAGCAATCAGCCCCAGCATTTT. Translating gives CASTGQGLSNQPQHF.